This T cell receptor (beta chain) derives from a study of blood T cell repertoires in COVID-19. Study summary: Samples taken during acute and convalescent COVID-19 were collected in the United States, Italy and Spain. Sources were T cells, B-cell-depleted T cells, or PBMCs; the material itself was cDNA or gDNA.

Looked up from germline, CDR1 is LGHNA and CDR2 is YNFKEQ. Trimming at V came to 0 bases and at J to 1 base, leaving 1 base not matched to a gene. The CDR3 spans 15 residues. Some clones are missing from TCRdb's copy, which holds only in-frame ones; the method was immunoSEQ multiplex PCR. The table records roughly 100,000 clones, around 80% of them present only once. The chain couples TRBV4-2 to TRBJ2-5; 8 positions agree with TRBD2. This sequence originates from a man aged 55 to 69 with active or convalescent COVID-19. The material sequenced was peripheral blood. This chain's CDR3 is CASSQDREGQETQYF. The CDR3 nucleotides are TGTGCCAGCAGCCAAGATCGGGAGGGCCAAGAGACCCAGTACTTC.